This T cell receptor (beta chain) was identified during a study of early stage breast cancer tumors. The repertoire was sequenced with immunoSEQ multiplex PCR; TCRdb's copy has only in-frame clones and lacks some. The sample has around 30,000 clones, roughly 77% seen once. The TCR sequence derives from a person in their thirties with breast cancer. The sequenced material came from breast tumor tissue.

CDR3: CASSLTGGQETQYF. DNA for the CDR3: TGTGCCAGCAGCCTGACAGGGGGCCAGGAGACCCAGTACTTC. This sequence joins TRBV7-2 and TRBJ2-5, with 10 bases that match TRBD1. The CDR3 consists of 14 residues. Germline V gene sequence: CDR1 SGHTA, CDR2 FQGNSA. V dropped 5 bases and J dropped 5; count of bases not matched to a gene: 5.